This T cell receptor (beta chain) was recovered during a study of CD8+CD57+ T cells in acquired aplastic anemia. Study in general: DNA recovered from sorted CD4+ and CD8+ cells had a mean of approximately 3.2 ug.

Genomic DNA, serving as template, underwent TCR beta VDJ and CDR3 profiling. In TCRdb, the reads were re-called with MiXCR into one record per CDR3 protein. This sample carries 250,000 to 350,000 distinct CDR3 sequences, approximately 56% of them seen once, and the ten largest clones take roughly 8%. The germline V gene encodes CDR1 SQVTM and CDR2 ANQGSEA. V was trimmed by 0 bases and J by 6 bases, leaving 5 bases between them. The CDR3 runs 11 residues. Findings and caveats of the study: Patients did not significantly differ from controls in CD8+ Simpson's diversity. Almost 30 sequences, all CD8+ CDR3, were shared between patients and controls.

This clonotype was counted ten times or more. No antigen is known for it. The sample consisted of sorted CD4+, CD8+, or CD8+CD57+ T cells (not recorded which) from PBMCs. The chain combines TRBV29-1 with TRBJ1-1; no firm D call. This receptor was taken from a human donor with severe aplastic anemia or a healthy control (not recorded which). The CDR3 region is CSVEDLAEAFF. CDR3 DNA sequence: TGCAGCGTTGAAGATCTAGCTGAAGCTTTCTTT. The complete variable domain, with remaining parts taken from reference TRBV29-1 and TRBJ1-1, reads SAVISQKPSRDICQRGTSLTIQCQVDSQVTMMFWYRQQPGQSLTLIATANQGSEATYESGFVIDKFPISRPNLTFSTLTVSNMSPEDSSIYLCSVEDLAEAFFGQGTRLTVV.